This T cell receptor beta chain was captured in a study of shared clonotypes between healthy human individuals. Notes on the study in general: Compared with memory subsets, naive subsets generally had larger estimated richness.

The assay was immunoSEQ multiplex PCR, and TCRdb's table has in-frame clones only and misses some. The sample holds more than 1,200,000 clones, 98% to 99% seen once. This clone has just one count. The antigen remains undetermined. What was sequenced was naive CD4+ T cells sorted from blood. As for subset: CD45RA+ positively selected. This clonotype was obtained from a man under 40 in good health.

CDR3 sequence reads: CASSQFSGNYGYTF. For the CDR3, the DNA is TGCGCCAGCAGCCAATTCTCCGGTAACTATGGCTACACCTTC. The genes are TRBV4-3 and TRBJ1-2; D remains ambiguous. Germline CDR1 and CDR2: LGHNA and YSLEER. V gave up 2 bases and J gave up 1 base, with 8 bases separating them. The CDR3 sequence is 14 residues long.